The clone carrying this TCR beta chain was detected once. The data were obtained in a study of shared clonotypes between healthy human individuals. Clones were read by immunoSEQ multiplex PCR, and TCRdb kept only the in-frame ones, dropping some. The table has 2.3 million or so clones, over 85% seen once. Germline V gene lookup returns CDR1 SNHLY and CDR2 FYNNEI. CDR3 size: 12 residues. V was shortened by 5 bases and J by 12 bases, with 17 bases between the two germline ends. The sample comprised naive CD4+ T cells from PBMCs. As for subset: CD45RA+ positively selected. This TCR derives from a man aged 18 to 29 in good health. Some clones in this sample may be carry-over from other donors' samples. The chain carries TRBV2 and TRBJ2-7; D remains ambiguous. CDR3 bases: TGTGCCAGCAGTAGAACCAGTACCCACGGGTACTTC. Encoded protein: CASSRTSTHGYF. The complete variable domain, with remaining parts taken from reference TRBV2 and TRBJ2-7, reads EPEVTQTPSHQVTQMGQEVILRCVPISNHLYFYWYRQILGQKVEFLVSFYNNEISEKSEIFDDQFSVERPDGSNFTLKIRSTKLEDSAMYFCASSRTSTHGYFGPGTRLTVT.